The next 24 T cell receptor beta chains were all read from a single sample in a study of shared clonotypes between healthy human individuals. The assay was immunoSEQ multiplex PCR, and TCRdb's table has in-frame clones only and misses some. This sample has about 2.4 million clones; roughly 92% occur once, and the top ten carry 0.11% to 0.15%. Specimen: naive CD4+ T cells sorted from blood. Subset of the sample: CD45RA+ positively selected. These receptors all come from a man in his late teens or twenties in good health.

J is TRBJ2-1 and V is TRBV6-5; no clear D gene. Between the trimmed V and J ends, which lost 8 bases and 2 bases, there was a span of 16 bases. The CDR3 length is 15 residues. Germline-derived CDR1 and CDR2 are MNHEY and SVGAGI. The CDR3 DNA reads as TGTGCCAGCGTATCATTGGGCGGAGCCTACAATGAGCAGTTCTTC. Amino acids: CASVSLGGAYNEQFF.

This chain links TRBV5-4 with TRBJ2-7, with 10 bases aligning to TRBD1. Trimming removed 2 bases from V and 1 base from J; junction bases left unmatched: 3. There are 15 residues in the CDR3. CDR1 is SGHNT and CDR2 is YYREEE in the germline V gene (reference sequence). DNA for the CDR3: TGTGCCAGCAGCTTTCGGACAGGGGGTTCCTACGAGCAGTACTTC. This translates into CASSFRTGGSYEQYF.

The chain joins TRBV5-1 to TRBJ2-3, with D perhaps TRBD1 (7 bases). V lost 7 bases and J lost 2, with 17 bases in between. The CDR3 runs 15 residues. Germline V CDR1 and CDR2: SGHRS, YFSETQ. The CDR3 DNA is TGCGCCAGCTTCCCAGGGGGAGGATTCACAGATACGCAGTATTTT. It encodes CASFPGGGFTDTQYF. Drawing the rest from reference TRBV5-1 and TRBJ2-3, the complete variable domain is KAGVTQTPRYLIKTRGQQVTLSCSPISGHRSVSWYQQTPGQGLQFLFEYFSETQRNKGNFPGRFSGRQFSNSRSEMNVSTLELGDSALYLCASFPGGGFTDTQYFGPGTRLTVL.

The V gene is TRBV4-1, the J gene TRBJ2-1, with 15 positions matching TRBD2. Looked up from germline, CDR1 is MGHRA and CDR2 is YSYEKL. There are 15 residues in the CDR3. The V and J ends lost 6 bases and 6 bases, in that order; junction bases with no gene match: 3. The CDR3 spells CASSRTSGRANEQFF. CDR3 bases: TGCGCCAGCAGTCGGACTAGCGGGAGGGCCAATGAGCAGTTCTTC.

The CDR3 DNA reads TGCGCCAGCAGCTTGGCAGGCGGACCCAAAGAGGGGAACACTGAAGCTTTCTTT. Its protein is CASSLAGGPKEGNTEAFF. This rearrangement joins TRBV5-1 to TRBJ1-1; D call uncertain. V lost 0 bases to trimming and J lost 1 base, with 19 bases between them. CDR3 length: 18 residues. Germline V gene sequence: CDR1 SGHRS, CDR2 YFSETQ.

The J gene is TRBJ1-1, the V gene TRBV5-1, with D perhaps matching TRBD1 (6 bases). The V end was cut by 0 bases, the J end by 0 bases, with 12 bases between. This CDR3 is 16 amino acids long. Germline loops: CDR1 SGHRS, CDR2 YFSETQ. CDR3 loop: CASSLEAGEVNTEAFF. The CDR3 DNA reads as TGCGCCAGCAGCTTGGAGGCAGGGGAAGTGAACACTGAAGCTTTCTTT.

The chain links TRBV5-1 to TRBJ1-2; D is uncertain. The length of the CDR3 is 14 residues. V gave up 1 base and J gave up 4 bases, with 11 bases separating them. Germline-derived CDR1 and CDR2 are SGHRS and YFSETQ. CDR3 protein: CASSLPSSGYGYTF. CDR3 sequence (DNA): TGCGCCAGCAGCTTGCCCTCGTCGGGCTATGGCTACACCTTC.

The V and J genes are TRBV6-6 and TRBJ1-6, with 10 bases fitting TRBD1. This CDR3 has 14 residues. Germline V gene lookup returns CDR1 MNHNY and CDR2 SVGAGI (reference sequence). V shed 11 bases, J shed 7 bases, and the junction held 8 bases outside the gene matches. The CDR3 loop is CAATSGQGNSPLHF. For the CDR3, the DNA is TGTGCCGCTACGTCGGGACAGGGGAATTCACCCCTCCACTTT.

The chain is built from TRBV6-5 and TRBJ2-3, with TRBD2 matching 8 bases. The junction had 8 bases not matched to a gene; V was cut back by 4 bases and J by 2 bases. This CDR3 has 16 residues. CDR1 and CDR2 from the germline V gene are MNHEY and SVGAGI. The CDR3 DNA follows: TGTGCCAGCAGTTTCCAGCGGGAGCTGCCCACAGATACGCAGTATTTT. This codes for CASSFQRELPTDTQYF.

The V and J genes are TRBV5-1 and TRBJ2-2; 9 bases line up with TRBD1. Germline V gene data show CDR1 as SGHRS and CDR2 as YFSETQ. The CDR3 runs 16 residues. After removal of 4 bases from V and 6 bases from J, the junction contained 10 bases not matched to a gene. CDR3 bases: TGCGCCAGCAGCGCTGGGACAGGGTCTTCTCCCGGGGAGCTGTTTTTT. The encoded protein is CASSAGTGSSPGELFF.

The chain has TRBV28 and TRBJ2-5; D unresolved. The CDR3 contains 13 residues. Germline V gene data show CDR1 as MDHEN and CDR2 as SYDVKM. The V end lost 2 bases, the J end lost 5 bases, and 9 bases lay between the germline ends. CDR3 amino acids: CASSLSSVETQYF. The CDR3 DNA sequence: TGTGCCAGCAGTTTAAGTTCAGTGGAGACCCAGTACTTC.

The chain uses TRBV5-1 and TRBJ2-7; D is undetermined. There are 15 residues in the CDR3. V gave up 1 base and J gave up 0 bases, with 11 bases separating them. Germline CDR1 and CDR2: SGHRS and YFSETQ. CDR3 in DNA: TGCGCCAGCAGCTTGATACCCGGAACCTCCTACGAGCAGTACTTC. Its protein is CASSLIPGTSYEQYF.

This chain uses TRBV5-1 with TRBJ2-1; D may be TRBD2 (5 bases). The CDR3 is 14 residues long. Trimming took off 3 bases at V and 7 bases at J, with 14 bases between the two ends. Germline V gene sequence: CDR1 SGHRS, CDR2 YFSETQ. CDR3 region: CASSSGQAGNEQFF. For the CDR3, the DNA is TGCGCCAGCAGCTCCGGCCAGGCGGGTAATGAGCAGTTCTTC.

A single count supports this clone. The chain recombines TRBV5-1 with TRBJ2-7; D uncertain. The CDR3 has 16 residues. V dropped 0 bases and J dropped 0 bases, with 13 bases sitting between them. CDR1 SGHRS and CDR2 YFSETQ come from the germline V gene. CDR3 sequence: CASSLAPRTSSYEQYF. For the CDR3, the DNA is TGCGCCAGCAGCTTGGCCCCTAGGACCAGCTCCTACGAGCAGTACTTC. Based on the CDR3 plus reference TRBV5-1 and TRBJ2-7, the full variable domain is KAGVTQTPRYLIKTRGQQVTLSCSPISGHRSVSWYQQTPGQGLQFLFEYFSETQRNKGNFPGRFSGRQFSNSRSEMNVSTLELGDSALYLCASSLAPRTSSYEQYFGPGTRLTVT.

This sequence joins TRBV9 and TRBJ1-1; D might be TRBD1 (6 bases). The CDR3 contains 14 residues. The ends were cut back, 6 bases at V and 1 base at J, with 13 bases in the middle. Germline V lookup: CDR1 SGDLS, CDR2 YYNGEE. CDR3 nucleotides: TGTGCCAGCACTAGGGGGACGGCGAACACTGAAGCTTTCTTT. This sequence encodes CASTRGTANTEAFF.

This CDR3 reads CASSALGTGGTEAFF. In DNA, the CDR3 is TGTGCCAGCAGTGCCCTGGGGACAGGAGGTACTGAAGCTTTCTTT. This sequence joins TRBV6-6 and TRBJ1-1; 8 nucleotides match TRBD1. This CDR3 region has 15 residues. Per germline, CDR1 MNHNY and CDR2 SVGAGI (reference sequence). Unmatched junction bases numbered 10, after V lost 5 bases and J lost 5 bases.

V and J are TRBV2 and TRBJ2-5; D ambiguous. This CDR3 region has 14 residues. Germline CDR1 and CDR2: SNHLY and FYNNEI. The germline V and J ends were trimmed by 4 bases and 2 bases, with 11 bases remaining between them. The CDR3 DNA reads TGTGCCAGCAGTGCTTGGCGGCCGCAAGAGACCCAGTACTTC. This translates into CASSAWRPQETQYF.

The CDR3 nucleotides are TGTGCCAGCAGTATACAGGGTGTTAATCAGCCCCAGCATTTT. Translation gives CASSIQGVNQPQHF. This chain links TRBV7-9 with TRBJ1-5, with D maybe TRBD1 (6 bases). Per germline, CDR1 SEHNR and CDR2 FQNEAQ (reference sequence). The V end lost 6 bases, the J end lost 4 bases, and 13 bases lay between the germline ends. The CDR3 extends over 14 amino acids. Variable domain in full (rest from reference TRBV7-9 and TRBJ1-5): DTGVSQNPRHKITKRGQNVTFRCDPISEHNRLYWYRQTLGQGPEFLTYFQNEAQLEKSRLLSDRFSAERPKGSFSTLEIQRTEQGDSAMYLCASSIQGVNQPQHFGDGTRLSIL.

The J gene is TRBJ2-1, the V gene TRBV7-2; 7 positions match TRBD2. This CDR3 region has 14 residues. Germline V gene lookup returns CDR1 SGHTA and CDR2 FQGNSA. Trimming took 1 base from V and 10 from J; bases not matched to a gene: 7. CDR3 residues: CASSLGGGLQEQFF. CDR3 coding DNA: TGTGCCAGCAGCTTAGGGGGAGGGCTTCAGGAGCAGTTCTTC.

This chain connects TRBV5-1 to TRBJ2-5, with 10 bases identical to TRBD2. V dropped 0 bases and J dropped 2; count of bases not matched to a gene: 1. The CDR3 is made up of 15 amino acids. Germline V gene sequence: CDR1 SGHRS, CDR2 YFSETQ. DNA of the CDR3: TGCGCCAGCAGCTTGGATAGCGGGGGGCAAGAGACCCAGTACTTC. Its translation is CASSLDSGGQETQYF. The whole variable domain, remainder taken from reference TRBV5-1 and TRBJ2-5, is KAGVTQTPRYLIKTRGQQVTLSCSPISGHRSVSWYQQTPGQGLQFLFEYFSETQRNKGNFPGRFSGRQFSNSRSEMNVSTLELGDSALYLCASSLDSGGQETQYFGPGTRLLVL.

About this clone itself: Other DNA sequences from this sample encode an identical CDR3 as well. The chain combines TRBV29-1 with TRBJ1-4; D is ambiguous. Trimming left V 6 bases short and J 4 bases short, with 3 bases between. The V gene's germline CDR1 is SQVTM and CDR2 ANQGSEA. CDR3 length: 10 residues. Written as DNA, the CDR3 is TGCAGCGTACGTAATGAAAAACTGTTTTTT. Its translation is CSVRNEKLFF.

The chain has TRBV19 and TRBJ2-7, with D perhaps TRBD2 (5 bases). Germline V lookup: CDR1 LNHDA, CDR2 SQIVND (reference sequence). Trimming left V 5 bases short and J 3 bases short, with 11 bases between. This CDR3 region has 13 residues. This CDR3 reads CASSSGVLYEQYF. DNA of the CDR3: TGTGCCAGTAGTTCCGGGGTACTCTACGAGCAGTACTTC.

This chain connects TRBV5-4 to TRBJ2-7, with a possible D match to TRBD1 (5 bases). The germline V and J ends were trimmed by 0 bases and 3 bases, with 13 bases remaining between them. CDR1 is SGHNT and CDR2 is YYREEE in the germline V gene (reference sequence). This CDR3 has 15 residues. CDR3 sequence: CASSLGRQGNYEQYF. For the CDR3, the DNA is TGTGCCAGCAGCTTGGGAAGGCAGGGAAACTACGAGCAGTACTTC. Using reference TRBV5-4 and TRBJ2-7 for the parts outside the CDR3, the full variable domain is ETGVTQSPTHLIKTRGQQVTLRCSSQSGHNTVSWYQQALGQGPQFIFQYYREEENGRGNFPPRFSGLQFPNYSSELNVNALELDDSALYLCASSLGRQGNYEQYFGPGTRLTVT.

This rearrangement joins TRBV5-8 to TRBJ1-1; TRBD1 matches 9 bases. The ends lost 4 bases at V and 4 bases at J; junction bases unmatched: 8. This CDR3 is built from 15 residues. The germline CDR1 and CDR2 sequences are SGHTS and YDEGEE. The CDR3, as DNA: TGTGCCAGCAGCGCCGGGACAGGGTGGGGCACTGAAGCTTTCTTT. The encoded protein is CASSAGTGWGTEAFF.